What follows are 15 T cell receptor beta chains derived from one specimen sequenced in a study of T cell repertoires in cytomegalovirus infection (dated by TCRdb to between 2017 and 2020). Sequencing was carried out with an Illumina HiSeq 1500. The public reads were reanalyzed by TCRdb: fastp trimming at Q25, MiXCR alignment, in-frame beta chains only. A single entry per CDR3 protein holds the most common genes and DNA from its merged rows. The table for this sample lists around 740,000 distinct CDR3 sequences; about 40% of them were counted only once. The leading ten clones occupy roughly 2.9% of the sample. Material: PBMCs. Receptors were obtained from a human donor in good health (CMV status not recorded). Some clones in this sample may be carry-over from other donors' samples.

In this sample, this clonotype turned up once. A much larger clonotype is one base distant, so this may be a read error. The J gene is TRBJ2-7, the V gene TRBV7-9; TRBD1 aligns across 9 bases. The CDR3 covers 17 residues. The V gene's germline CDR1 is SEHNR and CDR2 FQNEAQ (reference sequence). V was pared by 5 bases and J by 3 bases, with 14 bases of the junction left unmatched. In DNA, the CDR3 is TGTGCCAGCAGCCAAGGAACTTTACAGGGGGCGATCTACGAGCAGTACTTC. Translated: CASSQGTLQGAIYEQYF.

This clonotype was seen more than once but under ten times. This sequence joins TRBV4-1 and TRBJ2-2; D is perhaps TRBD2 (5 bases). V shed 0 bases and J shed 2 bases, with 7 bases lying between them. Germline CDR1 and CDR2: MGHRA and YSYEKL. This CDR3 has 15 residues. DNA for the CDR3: TGCGCCAGCAGCCAAGATCGGGGAAACACCGGGGAGCTGTTTTTT. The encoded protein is CASSQDRGNTGELFF.

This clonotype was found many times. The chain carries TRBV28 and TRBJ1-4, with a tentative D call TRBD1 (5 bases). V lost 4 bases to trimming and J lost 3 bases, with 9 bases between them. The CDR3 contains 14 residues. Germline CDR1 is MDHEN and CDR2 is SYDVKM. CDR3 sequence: CASSSTGPNEKLFF. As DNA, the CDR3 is TGTGCCAGCAGTTCAACAGGTCCTAATGAAAAACTGTTTTTT.

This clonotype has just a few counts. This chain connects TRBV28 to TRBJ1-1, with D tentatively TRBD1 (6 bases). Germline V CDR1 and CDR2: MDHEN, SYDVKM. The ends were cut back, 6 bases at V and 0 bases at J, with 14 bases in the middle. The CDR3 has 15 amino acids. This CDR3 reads CASSLTGTMNTEAFF. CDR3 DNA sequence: TGTGCCAGCAGCCTTACAGGGACCATGAACACTGAAGCTTTCTTT.

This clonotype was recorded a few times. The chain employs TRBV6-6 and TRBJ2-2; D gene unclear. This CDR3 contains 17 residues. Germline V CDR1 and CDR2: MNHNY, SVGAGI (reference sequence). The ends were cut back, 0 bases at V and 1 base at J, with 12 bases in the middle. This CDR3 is CASSYSKHTKNTGELFF. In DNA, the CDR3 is TGTGCCAGCAGTTACTCAAAACACACCAAGAACACCGGGGAGCTGTTTTTT.

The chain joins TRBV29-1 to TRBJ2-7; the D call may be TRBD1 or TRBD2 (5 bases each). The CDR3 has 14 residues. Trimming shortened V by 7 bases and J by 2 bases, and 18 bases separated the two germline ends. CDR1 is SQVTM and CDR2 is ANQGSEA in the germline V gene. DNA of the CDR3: TGCAGCGCATGCCGGGACGGTAAACCCTACGAGCAGTACTTC. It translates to CSACRDGKPYEQYF.

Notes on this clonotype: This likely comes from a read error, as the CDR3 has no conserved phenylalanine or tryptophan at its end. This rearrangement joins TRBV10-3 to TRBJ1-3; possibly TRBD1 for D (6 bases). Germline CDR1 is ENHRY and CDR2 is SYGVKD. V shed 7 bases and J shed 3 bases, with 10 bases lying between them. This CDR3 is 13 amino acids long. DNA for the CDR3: TGTGCCATCAAGGCAGGGGATGGAAACACCATATATTTG. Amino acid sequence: CAIKAGDGNTIYL.

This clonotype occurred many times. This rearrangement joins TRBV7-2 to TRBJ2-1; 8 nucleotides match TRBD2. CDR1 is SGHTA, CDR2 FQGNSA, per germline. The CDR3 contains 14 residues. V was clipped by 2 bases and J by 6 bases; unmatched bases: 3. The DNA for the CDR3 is TGTGCCAGCAGCTTATCGGGGGGGCCCAATGAGCAGTTCTTC. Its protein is CASSLSGGPNEQFF.

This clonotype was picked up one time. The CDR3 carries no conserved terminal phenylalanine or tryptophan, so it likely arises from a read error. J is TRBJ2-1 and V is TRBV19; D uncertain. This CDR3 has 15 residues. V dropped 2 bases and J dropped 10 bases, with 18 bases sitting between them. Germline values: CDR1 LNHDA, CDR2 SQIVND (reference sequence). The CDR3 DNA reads TGTGCCAGTAGTATATCGGCGGTGTTGCTTCAAGAGCAGTTCTTA. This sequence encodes CASSISAVLLQEQFL.

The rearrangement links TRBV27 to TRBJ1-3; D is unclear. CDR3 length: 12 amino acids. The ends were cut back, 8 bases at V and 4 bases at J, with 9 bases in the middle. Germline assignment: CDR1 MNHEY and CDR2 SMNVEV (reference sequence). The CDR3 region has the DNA TGTGCCAGCGGAATGACGGGAAACACCATATATTTT. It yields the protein CASGMTGNTIYF.

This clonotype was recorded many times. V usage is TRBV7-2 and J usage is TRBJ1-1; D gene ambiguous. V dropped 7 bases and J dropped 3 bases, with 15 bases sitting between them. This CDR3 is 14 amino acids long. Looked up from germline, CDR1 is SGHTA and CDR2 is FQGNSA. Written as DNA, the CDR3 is TGTGCCAGCACCTTTGACTCTGTCGACACTGAAGCTTTCTTT. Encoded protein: CASTFDSVDTEAFF.

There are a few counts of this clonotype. The CDR3 nucleotides are TGTGCCAGCAGACCCTCCGGGACAGGGACCCAGTACTTC. Protein product: CASRPSGTGTQYF. The V gene is TRBV28, the J gene TRBJ2-5; 8 positions agree with TRBD1. This CDR3 contains 13 residues. V lost 6 bases and J lost 7; bases outside the gene matches: 7. Germline CDR1 and CDR2: MDHEN and SYDVKM.

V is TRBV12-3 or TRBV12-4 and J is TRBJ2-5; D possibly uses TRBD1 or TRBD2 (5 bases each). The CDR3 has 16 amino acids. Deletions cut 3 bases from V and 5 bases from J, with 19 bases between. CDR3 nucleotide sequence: TGTGCCAGCAGTTTTTCGAGCCGGGACCTCCGGGAGACCCAGTACTTC. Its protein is CASSFSSRDLRETQYF.

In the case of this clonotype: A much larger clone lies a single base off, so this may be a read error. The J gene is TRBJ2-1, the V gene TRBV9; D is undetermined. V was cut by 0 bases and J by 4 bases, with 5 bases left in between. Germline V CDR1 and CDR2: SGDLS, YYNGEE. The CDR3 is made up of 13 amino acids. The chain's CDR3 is CASSVEQYNEQFF. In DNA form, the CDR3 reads TGTGCCAGCAGCGTAGAACAGTACAATGAGCAGTTCTTC.

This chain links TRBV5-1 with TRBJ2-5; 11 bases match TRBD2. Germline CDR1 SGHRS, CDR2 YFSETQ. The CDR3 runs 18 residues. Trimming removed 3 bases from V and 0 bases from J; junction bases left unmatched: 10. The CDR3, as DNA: TGCGCCAGCAGCTCGCGAACTAGCGGGGGTATAAACCAAGAGACCCAGTACTTC. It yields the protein CASSSRTSGGINQETQYF.